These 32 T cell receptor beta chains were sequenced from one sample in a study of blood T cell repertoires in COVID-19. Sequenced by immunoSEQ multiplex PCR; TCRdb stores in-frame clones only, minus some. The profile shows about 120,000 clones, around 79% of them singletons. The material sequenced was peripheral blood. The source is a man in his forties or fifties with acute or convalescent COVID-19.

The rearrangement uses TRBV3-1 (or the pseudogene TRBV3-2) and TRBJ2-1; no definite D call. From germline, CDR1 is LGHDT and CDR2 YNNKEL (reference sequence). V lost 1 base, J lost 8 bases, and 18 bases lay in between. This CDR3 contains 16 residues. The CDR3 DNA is TGTGCCAGCAGCCAAGGACTCCGCACCCTATACGATGAGCAGTTCTTC. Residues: CASSQGLRTLYDEQFF.

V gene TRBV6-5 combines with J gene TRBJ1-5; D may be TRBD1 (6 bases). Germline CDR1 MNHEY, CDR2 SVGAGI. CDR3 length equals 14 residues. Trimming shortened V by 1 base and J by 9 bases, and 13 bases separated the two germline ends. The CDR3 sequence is CASSYLQGRGPQHF. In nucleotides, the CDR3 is TGTGCCAGCAGTTACTTGCAGGGGAGAGGGCCCCAGCATTTT.

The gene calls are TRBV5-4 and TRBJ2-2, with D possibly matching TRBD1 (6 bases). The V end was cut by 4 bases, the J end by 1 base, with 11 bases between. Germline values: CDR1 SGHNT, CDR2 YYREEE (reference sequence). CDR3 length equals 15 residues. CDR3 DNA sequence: TGTGCCAGCAGCAGTCAGACAGGGAACACCGGGGAGCTGTTTTTT. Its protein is CASSSQTGNTGELFF.

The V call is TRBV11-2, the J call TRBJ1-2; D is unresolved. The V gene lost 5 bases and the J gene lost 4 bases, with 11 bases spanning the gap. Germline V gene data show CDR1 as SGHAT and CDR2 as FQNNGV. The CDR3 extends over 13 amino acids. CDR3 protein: CASSVTSGYGYTF. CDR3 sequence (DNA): TGTGCCAGCAGCGTCACATCGGGCTATGGCTACACCTTC.

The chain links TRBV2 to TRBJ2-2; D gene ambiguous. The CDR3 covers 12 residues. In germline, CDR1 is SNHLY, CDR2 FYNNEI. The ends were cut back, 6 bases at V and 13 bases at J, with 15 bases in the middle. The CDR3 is CASRPSSPVLFF. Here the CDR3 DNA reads TGTGCCAGCAGACCCTCGTCGCCGGTGCTGTTTTTT.

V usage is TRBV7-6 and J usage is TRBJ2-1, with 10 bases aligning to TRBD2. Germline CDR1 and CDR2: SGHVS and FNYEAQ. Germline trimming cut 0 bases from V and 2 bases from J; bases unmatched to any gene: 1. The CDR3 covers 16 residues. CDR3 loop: CASSLATSGAYNEQFF. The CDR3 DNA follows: TGTGCCAGCAGCTTAGCTACTAGCGGGGCCTACAATGAGCAGTTCTTC.

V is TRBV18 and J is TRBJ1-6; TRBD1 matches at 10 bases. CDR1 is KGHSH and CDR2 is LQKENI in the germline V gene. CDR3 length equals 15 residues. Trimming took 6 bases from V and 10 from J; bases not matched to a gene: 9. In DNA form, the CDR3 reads TGTGCCAGCTCCCAAGAAGGACAGGGGGGATCACCCCTCCACTTT. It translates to CASSQEGQGGSPLHF.

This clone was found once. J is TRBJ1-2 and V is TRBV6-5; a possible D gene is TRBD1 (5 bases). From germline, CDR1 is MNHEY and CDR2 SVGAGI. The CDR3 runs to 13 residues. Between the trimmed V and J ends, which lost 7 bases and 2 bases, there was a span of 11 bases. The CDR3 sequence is CASTRDFNYGYTF. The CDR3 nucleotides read TGTGCCAGCACCAGGGATTTCAACTATGGCTACACCTTC.

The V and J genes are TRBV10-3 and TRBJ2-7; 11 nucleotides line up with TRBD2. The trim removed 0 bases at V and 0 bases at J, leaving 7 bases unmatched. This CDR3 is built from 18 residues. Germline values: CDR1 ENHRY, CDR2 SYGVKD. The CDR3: CAISESTSGGVLSYEQYF. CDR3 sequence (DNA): TGTGCCATCAGTGAGTCTACTAGCGGGGGAGTCCTCTCCTACGAGCAGTACTTC.

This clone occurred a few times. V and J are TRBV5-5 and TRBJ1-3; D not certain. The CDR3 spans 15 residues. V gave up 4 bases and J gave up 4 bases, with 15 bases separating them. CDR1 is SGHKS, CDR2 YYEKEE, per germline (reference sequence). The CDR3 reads CASSIQISSGNTIYF. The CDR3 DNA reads TGTGCCAGCAGCATACAGATATCTTCGGGAAACACCATATATTTT. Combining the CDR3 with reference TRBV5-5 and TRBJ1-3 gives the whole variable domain DAGVTQSPTHLIKTRGQQVTLRCSPISGHKSVSWYQQVLGQGPQFIFQYYEKEERGRGNFPDRFSARQFPNYSSELNVNALLLGDSALYLCASSIQISSGNTIYFGEGSWLTVV.

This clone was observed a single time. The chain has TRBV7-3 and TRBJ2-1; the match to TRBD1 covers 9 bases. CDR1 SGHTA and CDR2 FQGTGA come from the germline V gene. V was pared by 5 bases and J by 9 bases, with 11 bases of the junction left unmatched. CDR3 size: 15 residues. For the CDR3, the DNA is TGTGCCAGCAGCCCTCCCGGGACAGGGTCGTCTGAGCAGTTCTTC. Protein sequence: CASSPPGTGSSEQFF.

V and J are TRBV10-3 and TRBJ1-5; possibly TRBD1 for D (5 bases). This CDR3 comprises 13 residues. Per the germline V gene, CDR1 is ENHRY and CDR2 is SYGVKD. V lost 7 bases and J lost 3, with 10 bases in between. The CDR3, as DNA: TGTGCCATCACTGACAGTTCCAATCAGCCCCAGCATTTT. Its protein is CAITDSSNQPQHF.

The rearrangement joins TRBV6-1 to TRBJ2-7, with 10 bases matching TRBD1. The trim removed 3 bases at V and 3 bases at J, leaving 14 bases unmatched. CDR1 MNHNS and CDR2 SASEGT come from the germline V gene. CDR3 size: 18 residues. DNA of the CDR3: TGTGCCAGCAGTGAGTCGAGATTGGGGACAGGGGTAAGCTACGAGCAGTACTTC. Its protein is CASSESRLGTGVSYEQYF.

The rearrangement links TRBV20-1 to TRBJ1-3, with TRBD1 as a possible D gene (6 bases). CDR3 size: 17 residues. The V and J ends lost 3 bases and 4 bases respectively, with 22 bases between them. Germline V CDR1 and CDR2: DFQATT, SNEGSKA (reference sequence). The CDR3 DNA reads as TGCAGTGCTAGTCCCATAGACGGCAGGGGTAACGGAAACACCATATATTTT. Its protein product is CSASPIDGRGNGNTIYF.

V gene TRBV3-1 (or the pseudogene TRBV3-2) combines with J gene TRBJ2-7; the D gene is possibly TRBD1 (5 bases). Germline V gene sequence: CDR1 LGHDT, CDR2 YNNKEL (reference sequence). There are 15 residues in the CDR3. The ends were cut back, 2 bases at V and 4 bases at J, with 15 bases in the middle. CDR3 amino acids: CASSQTTVPTYEQYF. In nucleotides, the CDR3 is TGTGCCAGCAGCCAAACGACAGTTCCCACTTACGAGCAGTACTTC.

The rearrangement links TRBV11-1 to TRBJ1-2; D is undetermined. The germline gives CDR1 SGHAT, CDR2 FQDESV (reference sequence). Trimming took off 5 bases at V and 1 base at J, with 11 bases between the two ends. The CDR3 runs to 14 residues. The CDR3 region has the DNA TGTGCCAGCAGCCCGCGACACCTTAACTATGGCTACACCTTC. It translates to CASSPRHLNYGYTF. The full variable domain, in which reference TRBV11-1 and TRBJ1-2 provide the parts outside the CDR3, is EAEVAQSPRYKITEKSQAVAFWCDPISGHATLYWYRQILGQGPELLVQFQDESVVDDSQLPKDRFSAERLKGVDSTLKIQPAELGDSAMYLCASSPRHLNYGYTFGSGTRLTVV.

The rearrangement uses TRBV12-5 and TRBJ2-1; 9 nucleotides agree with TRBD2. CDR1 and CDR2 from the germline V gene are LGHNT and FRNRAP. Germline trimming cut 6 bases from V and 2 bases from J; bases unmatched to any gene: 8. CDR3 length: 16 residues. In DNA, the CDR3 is TGTGCTAGTGGCCCGCCCATAGCGGGGGCCTACAATGAGCAGTTCTTC. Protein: CASGPPIAGAYNEQFF. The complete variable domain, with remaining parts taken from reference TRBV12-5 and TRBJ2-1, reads DARVTQTPRHKVTEMGQEVTMRCQPILGHNTVFWYRQTMMQGLELLAYFRNRAPLDDSGMPKDRFSAEMPDATLATLKIQPSEPRDSAVYFCASGPPIAGAYNEQFFGPGTRLTVL.

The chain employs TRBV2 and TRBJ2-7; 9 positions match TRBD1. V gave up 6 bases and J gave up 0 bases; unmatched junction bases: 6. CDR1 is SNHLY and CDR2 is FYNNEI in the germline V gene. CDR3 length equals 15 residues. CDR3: CASRLTGGSSYEQYF. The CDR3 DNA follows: TGTGCCAGCAGACTTACAGGGGGCAGCTCCTACGAGCAGTACTTC.

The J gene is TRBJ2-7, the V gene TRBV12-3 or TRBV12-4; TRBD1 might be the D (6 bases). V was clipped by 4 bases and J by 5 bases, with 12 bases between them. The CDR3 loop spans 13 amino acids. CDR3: CASSSLQGHEQYF. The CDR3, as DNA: TGTGCCAGCAGTTCCCTACAGGGTCACGAGCAGTACTTC.

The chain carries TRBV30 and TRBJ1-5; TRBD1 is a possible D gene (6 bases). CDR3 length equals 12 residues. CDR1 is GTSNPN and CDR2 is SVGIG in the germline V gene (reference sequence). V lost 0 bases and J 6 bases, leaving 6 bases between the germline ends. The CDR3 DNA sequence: TGTGCCTGGAGTGTACAGGGTCAGCCCCAGCATTTT. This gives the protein CAWSVQGQPQHF.

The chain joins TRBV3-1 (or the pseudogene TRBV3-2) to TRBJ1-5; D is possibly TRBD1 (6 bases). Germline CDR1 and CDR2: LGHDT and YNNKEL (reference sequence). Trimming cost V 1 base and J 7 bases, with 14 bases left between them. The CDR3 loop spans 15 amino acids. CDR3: CASSQGTAVRQPQHF. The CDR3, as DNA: TGTGCCAGCAGCCAAGGGACAGCGGTTCGGCAGCCCCAGCATTTT.

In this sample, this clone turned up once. CDR3 protein: CASKWGQAIYEQYF. The CDR3 DNA sequence: TGTGCCAGTAAGTGGGGACAGGCGATCTACGAGCAGTACTTC. This chain connects TRBV19 to TRBJ2-7; TRBD1 aligns across 8 bases. With 7 bases clipped from V and 3 bases from J, the junction kept 8 bases outside the gene matches. The CDR3 is 14 amino acids. Germline V CDR1 and CDR2: LNHDA, SQIVND (reference sequence).

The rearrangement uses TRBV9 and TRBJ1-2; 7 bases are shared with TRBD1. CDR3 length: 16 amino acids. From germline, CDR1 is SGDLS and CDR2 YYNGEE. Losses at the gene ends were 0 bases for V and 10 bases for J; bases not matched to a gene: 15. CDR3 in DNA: TGTGCCAGCAGCGTAGGGGGGGACAGCCTACTAGAGGCCTACACCTTC. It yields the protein CASSVGGDSLLEAYTF.

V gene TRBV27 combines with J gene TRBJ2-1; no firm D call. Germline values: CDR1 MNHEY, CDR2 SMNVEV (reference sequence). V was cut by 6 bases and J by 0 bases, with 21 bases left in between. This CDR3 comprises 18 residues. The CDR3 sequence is CASSIRQQVVGSYNEQFF. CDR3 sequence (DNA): TGTGCCAGCAGCATCAGGCAGCAAGTGGTTGGCTCCTACAATGAGCAGTTCTTC.

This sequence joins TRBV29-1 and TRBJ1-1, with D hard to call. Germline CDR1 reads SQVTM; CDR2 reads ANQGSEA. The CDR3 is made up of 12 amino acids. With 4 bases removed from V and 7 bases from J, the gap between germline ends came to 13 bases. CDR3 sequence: CSVVRATREAFF. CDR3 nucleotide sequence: TGCAGCGTTGTGCGCGCAACCCGTGAAGCTTTCTTT.

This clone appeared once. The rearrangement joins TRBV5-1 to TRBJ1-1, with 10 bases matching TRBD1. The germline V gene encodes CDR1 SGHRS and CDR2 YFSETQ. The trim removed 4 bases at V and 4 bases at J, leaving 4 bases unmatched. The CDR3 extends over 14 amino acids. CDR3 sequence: CASSTGTGVTEAFF. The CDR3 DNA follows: TGCGCCAGCAGCACCGGGACAGGGGTCACTGAAGCTTTCTTT.

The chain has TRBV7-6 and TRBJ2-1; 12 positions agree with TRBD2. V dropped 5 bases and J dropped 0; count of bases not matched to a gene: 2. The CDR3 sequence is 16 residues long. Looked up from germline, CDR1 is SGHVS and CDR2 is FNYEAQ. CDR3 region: CASSTTSGSSYNEQFF. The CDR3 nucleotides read TGTGCCAGCAGCACGACTAGCGGGAGCTCCTACAATGAGCAGTTCTTC.

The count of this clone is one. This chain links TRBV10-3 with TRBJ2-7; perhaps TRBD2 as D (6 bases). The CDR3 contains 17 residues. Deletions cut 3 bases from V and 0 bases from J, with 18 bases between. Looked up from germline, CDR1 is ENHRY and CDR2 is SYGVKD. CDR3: CAISDPGTSFSSYEQYF. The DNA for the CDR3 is TGTGCCATCAGTGATCCCGGGACTTCCTTTAGCTCCTACGAGCAGTACTTC.

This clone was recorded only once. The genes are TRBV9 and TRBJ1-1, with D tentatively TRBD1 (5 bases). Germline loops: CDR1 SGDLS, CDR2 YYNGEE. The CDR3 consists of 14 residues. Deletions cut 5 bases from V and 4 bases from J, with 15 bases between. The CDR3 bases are TGTGCCAGCAGTTATTCCTCCGGGGGCACTGAAGCTTTCTTT. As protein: CASSYSSGGTEAFF.

The CDR3 DNA sequence: TGCGCCAGCAACCCACAGGGATTGGGCTCTGGAAACACCATATATTTT. Translating gives CASNPQGLGSGNTIYF. The chain couples TRBV4-1 to TRBJ1-3; TRBD1 might be the D (6 bases). Germline V gene data show CDR1 as MGHRA and CDR2 as YSYEKL. The CDR3 is 16 amino acids. The V end lost 7 bases, the J end lost 0 bases, and 16 bases lay between the germline ends.

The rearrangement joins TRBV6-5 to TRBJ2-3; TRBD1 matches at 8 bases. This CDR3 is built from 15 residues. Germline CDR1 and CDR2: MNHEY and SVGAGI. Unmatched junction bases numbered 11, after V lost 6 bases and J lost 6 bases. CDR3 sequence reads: CASRLLTGGKDTQYF. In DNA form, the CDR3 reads TGTGCCAGCAGACTACTCACAGGGGGGAAGGATACGCAGTATTTT.

CDR3 protein: CASSRTGVGNTIYF. In nucleotides, the CDR3 is TGTGCCAGCAGCCGTACAGGCGTTGGAAACACCATATATTTT. The chain employs TRBV11-3 and TRBJ1-3, with D possibly TRBD1 on 5 matching bases. Germline CDR1 and CDR2: SGHNT and YENEEA. The CDR3 covers 14 residues. Trimming shortened V by 5 bases and J by 3 bases, and 11 bases separated the two germline ends.